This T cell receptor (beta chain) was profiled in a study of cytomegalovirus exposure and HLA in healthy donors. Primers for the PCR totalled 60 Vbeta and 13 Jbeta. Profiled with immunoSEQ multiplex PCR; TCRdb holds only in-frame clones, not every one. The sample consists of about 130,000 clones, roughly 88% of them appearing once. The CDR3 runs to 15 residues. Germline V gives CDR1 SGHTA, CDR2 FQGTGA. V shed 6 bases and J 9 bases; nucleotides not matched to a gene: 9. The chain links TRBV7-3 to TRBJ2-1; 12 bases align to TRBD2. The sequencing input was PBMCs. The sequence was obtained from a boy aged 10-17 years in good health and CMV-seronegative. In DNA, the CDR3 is TGTGCCAGCAGTGTAGGACTAGCGGGAAATGTTGAGCAGTTCTTC. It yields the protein CASSVGLAGNVEQFF.